This is a list of T cell receptor beta chains from one sample in a study of response to subunit inactivated influenza vaccine. TCRdb analysed the RT-PCR reads with MiXCR anew, one entry per CDR3 protein. Of approximately 700,000 distinct CDR3 sequences listed, around a sixth are singletons. Sequencing was performed on PBMCs from blood, taken about 12 days after vaccination. Receptor source: a man aged 50-60 years who received an inactivated influenza vaccine. Both conserved end residues are part of each CDR3. Fields, in order: V gene, CDR3 length, clone size, J gene, D gene, CDR3 protein, CDR3 DNA. A D gene is named only where the DNA matches it firmly. Size values are once, few and many counts, or a class for expanded clones, and some rows have none.

>TRBV20-1|15|.|TRBJ2-1|TRBD2
CSAQRRGGAGGEQFF
TGCAGTGCCCAGAGACGGGGGGGGGCTGGAGGTGAGCAGTTCTTC
>TRBV4-2|15|few|TRBJ2-2|TRBD2
CASRPGGANTGELFF
TGTGCCAGCAGGCCGGGGGGAGCGAACACCGGGGAGCTGTTTTTT
>TRBV5-1|15|.|TRBJ2-3|.
CASSIAGPTTDTQYF
TGCGCCAGCAGCATCGCGGGGCCTACCACAGATACGCAGTATTTT
>TRBV6-5|15|few|TRBJ2-6|.
CASRITFSGANVLTF
TGTGCCAGCAGGATTACTTTTTCTGGGGCCAACGTCCTGACTTTC
>TRBV27|15|many|TRBJ1-6|.
CASSLSEGLGSPLHF
TGTGCCAGCAGTTTATCGGAGGGGCTGGGGTCACCCCTCCACTTT
>TRBV11-2|14|few|TRBJ2-5|TRBD2
CASRNGRGLETQYF
TGTGCCAGCAGAAACGGGAGGGGGTTAGAGACCCAGTACTTC
>TRBV29-1|14|few|TRBJ2-1|.
CSVDETRSYNEQFF
TGCAGCGTTGATGAGACTCGCTCCTACAATGAGCAGTTCTTC
>TRBV6-2/TRBV6-3|15|.|TRBJ2-7|.
CASRKGAGQAYELYF
TGTGCCAGTCGTAAAGGGGCGGGCCAAGCCTACGAGCTGTACTTC
>TRBV6-1|15|few|TRBJ2-5|TRBD2
CASSPSGEGVETQYF
TGTGCCAGCAGTCCTAGCGGGGAGGGAGTAGAGACCCAGTACTTC
>TRBV6-2/TRBV6-3|15|.|TRBJ2-2|.
CASSSDRLLTGELFF
TGTGCCAGCAGCTCTGACAGGCTCCTCACCGGGGAGCTGTTTTTT
>TRBV5-1|14|many|TRBJ2-5|TRBD1
CASSLGTGQETQYF
TGTGCCAGCAGCCTCGGGACAGGGCAAGAGACCCAGTACTTC
>TRBV15|13|.|TRBJ2-7|TRBD1
CATSGTASYEQYF
TGTGCCACCAGCGGGACAGCCTCCTACGAGCAGTACTTC
>TRBV12-3/TRBV12-4|14|.|TRBJ2-1|.
CASSQDSNPGEQFF
TGTGCCAGCAGTCAGGACTCCAATCCGGGTGAGCAGTTCTTC
>TRBV20-1|15|few|TRBJ1-1|.
CSANPGGLGNTEAFF
TGCAGTGCTAACCCGGGGGGCCTGGGGAACACTGAAGCTTTCTTT
>TRBV11-2|15|few|TRBJ2-1|.
CASSLEGRSYNEQFF
TGTGCCAGCAGCTTAGAAGGACGCTCGTACAATGAGCAGTTCTTC
>TRBV20-1|14|few|TRBJ1-4|TRBD1
CSARWDRDNEKLFF
TGCAGTGCTAGGTGGGACAGAGATAATGAAAAACTGTTTTTT
>TRBV19|17|.|TRBJ2-2|TRBD2
CASSIDTTSGMTGELFF
TGTGCCAGTAGTATAGATACAACTAGCGGGATGACCGGGGAGCTGTTTTTT
>TRBV4-3|18|.|TRBJ2-3|TRBD1
CASSQVAPSGGLADTQYF
TGCGCCAGCAGCCAAGTAGCTCCTTCAGGGGGCCTCGCAGATACGCAGTATTTT
>TRBV12-3/TRBV12-4|15|few|TRBJ2-7|TRBD1
CASSSHGTGAYEQYF
TGTGCCAGCAGTTCCCATGGGACAGGGGCCTACGAGCAGTACTTC
>TRBV30|15|few|TRBJ1-1|.
CAWSVRRNSNTEAFF
TGTGCCTGGAGTGTACGGCGGAACAGCAACACTGAAGCTTTCTTT
>TRBV20-1|14|.|TRBJ1-1|.
CSAPGGNMNTEAFF
TGCAGTGCTCCGGGGGGGAACATGAACACTGAAGCTTTCTTT
>TRBV7-2|16|.|TRBJ1-6|.
CASSRSLRGRDSPLHF
TGTGCCAGCAGCCGATCTCTCCGGGGTAGAGATTCACCCCTCCACTTT
>TRBV4-3|16|few|TRBJ2-5|TRBD2
CASSQVVAGSQETQYF
TGCGCCAGCAGCCAAGTAGTAGCGGGATCTCAAGAGACCCAGTACTTC
>TRBV5-1|16|.|TRBJ2-5|.
CASSLGAGGQGETQYF
TGCGCCAGCAGCTTGGGGGCCGGGGGTCAAGGAGAGACCCAGTACTTC